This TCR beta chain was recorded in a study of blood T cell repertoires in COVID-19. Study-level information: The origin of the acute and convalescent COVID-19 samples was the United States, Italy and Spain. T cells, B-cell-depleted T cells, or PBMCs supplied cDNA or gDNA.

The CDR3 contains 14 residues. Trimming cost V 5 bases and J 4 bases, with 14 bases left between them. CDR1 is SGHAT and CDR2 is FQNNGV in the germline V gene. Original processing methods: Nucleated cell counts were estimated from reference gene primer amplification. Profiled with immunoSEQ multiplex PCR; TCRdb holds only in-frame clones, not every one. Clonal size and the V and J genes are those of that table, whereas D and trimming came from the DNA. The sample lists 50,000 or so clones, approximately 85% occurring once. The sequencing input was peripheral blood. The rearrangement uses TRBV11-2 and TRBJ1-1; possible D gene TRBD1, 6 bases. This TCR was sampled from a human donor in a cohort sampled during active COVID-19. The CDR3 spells CASSPQGGGTEAFF. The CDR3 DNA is TGTGCCAGCAGCCCACAGGGAGGGGGCACTGAAGCTTTCTTT.